This is a list of T cell receptor beta chains from one sample in a study of cytomegalovirus exposure and HLA in healthy donors. The assay was immunoSEQ multiplex PCR, and TCRdb's table has in-frame clones only and misses some. The table records some 180,000 clones, approximately 80% of them present only once. Source material: PBMCs. These receptors were collected from a woman aged 25 to 39 in good health and CMV-seronegative. The conserved cysteine and the conserved F or W are not part of the CDR3 here.

TRBJ1-6 | TRBV30 | AWSAQAIPPGPLH
TRBJ1-5 | TRBV4-3 | ASSPRTSSNQPQH
TRBJ1-1 | TRBV9 | VSSVGGGSSFAEAF
TRBJ1-5 | TRBV7-2 | ASSFGQGGNQPQH
TRBJ1-5 | TRBV6-1 | ASRRQGFREPQH
TRBJ1-1 | TRBV25-1 | ASSIGNTEAF
TRBJ2-1 | TRBV7-7 | ASSLDYSYNEQF
TRBJ2-7 | TRBV11-3 | ASSLERSATGEQY
TRBJ2-3 | TRBV6-4 | ASSDAPGTGVTDTQY
TRBJ2-7 | TRBV6-4 | ASSVLAGAPYEQY
TRBJ2-3 | TRBV4-1 | ASSHGTGIADTQY
TRBJ2-5 | TRBV18 | ASSTRETQY
TRBJ1-1 | TRBV18 | ASSPSGGTEAF
TRBJ1-2 | TRBV9 | ASSAPRPRTGKPYGYT
TRBJ2-1 | TRBV18 | ASSPPYSGGAGEQF
TRBJ1-1 | TRBV7-9 | ASSLARQGLEAF
TRBJ1-4 | TRBV30 | AWSGNPREKLF
TRBJ2-4 | TRBV27 | ASSWGRTNIQY
TRBJ1-6 | TRBV7-9 | ASSPGQGHSPLH
TRBJ2-7 | TRBV28 | ASSPPMTGSYEQY
TRBJ2-2 | TRBV27 | ASSLGSSGGVPTGELF
TRBJ2-7 | TRBV28 | ASSFGGDGAYEQY
TRBJ2-3 | TRBV15 | ATSIGTGVATDTQY
TRBJ1-1 | TRBV7-3 | ASSPHAGSVNTEAF
TRBJ1-5 | TRBV6-6 | ASSYPGTLNQPQH
TRBJ2-5 | TRBV6-1 | ASSESKRGPEETQY
TRBJ2-1 | TRBV4-1 | ASSQDQGTPGGDEQF
TRBJ1-1 | TRBV5-6 | ASSRTGSVAF
TRBJ2-7 | TRBV7-2 | ASSRYSRPYEQY
TRBJ1-1 | TRBV5-4 | ASSLAQVGTEAF
TRBJ1-1 | TRBV4-2 | ASSQEPGQGAWGTEAF
TRBJ1-5 | TRBV4-2 | ARNYSQPQH
TRBJ1-1 | TRBV29-1 | SVHHPDRGGTEAF
TRBJ1-2 | TRBV5-4 | ASSRQTGGYGYT
TRBJ2-1 | TRBV27 | ASSPYLAGGLYEQF
TRBJ2-3 | TRBV6-1 | ASSEEGGY
TRBJ2-1 | TRBV5-1 | ASSRTSGSYNEQF
TRBJ1-5 | TRBV11-3 | ASSLGAGSQPQH
TRBJ1-3 | TRBV4-1 | ASSQVAGGVGGNTIY
TRBJ2-1 | TRBV18 | ASSPSGVSSYNEQF